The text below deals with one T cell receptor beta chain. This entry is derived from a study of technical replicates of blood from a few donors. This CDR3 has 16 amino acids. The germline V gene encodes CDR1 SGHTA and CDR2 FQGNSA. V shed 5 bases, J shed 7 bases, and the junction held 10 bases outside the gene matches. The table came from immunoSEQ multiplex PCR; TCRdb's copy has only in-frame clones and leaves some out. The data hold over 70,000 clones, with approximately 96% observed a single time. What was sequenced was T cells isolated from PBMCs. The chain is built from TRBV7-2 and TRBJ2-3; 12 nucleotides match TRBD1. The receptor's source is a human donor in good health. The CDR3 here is CASSPPRDRGLYTQYF. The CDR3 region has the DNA TGTGCCAGCAGCCCGCCCAGGGACAGGGGGCTATATACGCAGTATTTT.